This T cell receptor (beta chain) appears in the sequencing data of a study of blood T cell repertoires in COVID-19. CDR1 and CDR2 (germline): ENHRY, SYGVKD. V was trimmed by 1 base and J by 0 bases, leaving 9 bases between them. The CDR3 totals 16 residues. Measured with immunoSEQ multiplex PCR; TCRdb has only the in-frame clones, and not every one. The sample includes more than 110,000 clones, almost 80% of them seen just once. V usage is TRBV10-3 and J usage is TRBJ1-4; no clear D gene. This TCR was sampled from a woman in her forties or fifties who had recovered from COVID-19. Source material: PBMCs or T cells enriched from blood (not recorded which). CDR3 region: CAISEFASATNEKLFF. DNA of the CDR3: TGTGCCATCAGTGAGTTCGCCAGCGCAACTAATGAAAAACTGTTTTTT.